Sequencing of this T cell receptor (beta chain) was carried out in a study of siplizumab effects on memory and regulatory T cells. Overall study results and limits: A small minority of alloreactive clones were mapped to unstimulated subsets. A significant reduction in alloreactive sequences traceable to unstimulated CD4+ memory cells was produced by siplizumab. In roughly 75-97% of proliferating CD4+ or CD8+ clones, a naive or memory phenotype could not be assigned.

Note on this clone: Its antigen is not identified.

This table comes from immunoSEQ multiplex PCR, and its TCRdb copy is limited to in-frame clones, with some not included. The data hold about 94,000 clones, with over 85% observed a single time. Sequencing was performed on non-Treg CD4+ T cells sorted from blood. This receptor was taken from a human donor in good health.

CDR3 sequence: CASSYSGLASGNEQFF. The CDR3 DNA follows: TGTGCCAGCAGTTACTCCGGACTAGCGTCCGGGAATGAGCAGTTCTTC. This chain joins TRBV6-5 and TRBJ2-1; 9 nucleotides match TRBD2. This CDR3 region has 16 residues. Germline CDR1 MNHEY, CDR2 SVGAGI. Trimming at V came to 0 bases and at J to 7 bases, leaving 7 bases not matched to a gene.